Listed below are T cell receptor beta chains from one sample, sequenced in a study of T cells of healthy individuals. TCRdb fed the 5' RACE reads into MiXCR, producing one record per CDR3 protein. The table includes approximately 100,000 distinct CDR3 sequences, approximately 15% detected once. The receptors derive from a human donor in good health. CDR3s include the opening cysteine and the closing phenylalanine or tryptophan. A D gene is named only where the DNA matches it firmly. Size is omitted from some rows. Given values are once, few, many or a class for expanded clones.

v_gene,d_gene,j_gene,abundance,CDR3nt,CDR3aa
TRBV2,.,TRBJ2-1,many,TGTGCCAGCAGTTCAGACACGGGTACCTACAATGAGCAGTTCTTC,CASSSDTGTYNEQFF
TRBV28,TRBD1,TRBJ2-3,.,TGTGCCAGCACCCCCGGACAGGGCGACACAGATACGCAGTATTTT,CASTPGQGDTDTQYF
TRBV5-4,TRBD2,TRBJ2-4,many,TGTGCCAGCAGCTCGGGAGGCGTCAAAAACATTCAGTACTTC,CASSSGGVKNIQYF
TRBV28,.,TRBJ1-4,.,TGTGCCAGCAGTTTCTTCGGCGATGAAAAACTGTTTTTT,CASSFFGDEKLFF
TRBV6-5,.,TRBJ2-2,many,TGTGCCAGCAGTTACTTCCAGGGCGGGACCGGGGAGCTGTTTTTT,CASSYFQGGTGELFF
TRBV6-5,TRBD2,TRBJ2-1,few,TGTGCCAGCAGTTACGCAGGGTCGGCGGGGGGTTTTAATGAGCAGTTCTTC,CASSYAGSAGGFNEQFF
TRBV6-6,TRBD1,TRBJ1-1,.,TGTGCCAGCAGTTACGTCTTTGGGTCGGGACAGGGTAATTTCATGAACACTGAAGCTTTCTTT,CASSYVFGSGQGNFMNTEAFF
TRBV7-3,.,TRBJ2-1,few,TGTGCCAGCAGTCGGGACTTCTCCTACAATGAGCAGTTCTTC,CASSRDFSYNEQFF
TRBV5-4,TRBD2,TRBJ2-3,.,TGTGCCAGCAGCTGGACTAGGGCCAGCACAGATACGCAGTATTTT,CASSWTRASTDTQYF
TRBV12-3/TRBV12-4,.,TRBJ2-7,.,TGTGCCAGCACATGGGGCTACGAGCAGTACTTC,CASTWGYEQYF
TRBV12-3/TRBV12-4,TRBD1,TRBJ1-5,once,TGTGCCAGAAGCCCCGGGACAGGGGTAGGGCCCCAGCATTTT,CARSPGTGVGPQHF
TRBV6-5,.,TRBJ2-1,few,TGTGCCAGCAGTTACTCGAGTGAGCAGTTCTTC,CASSYSSEQFF
TRBV13,.,TRBJ2-2,many,TGTGCCAGCAGCCCCTCATACCCCGGGGAGCTGTTTTTT,CASSPSYPGELFF
TRBV28,TRBD1,TRBJ2-7,.,TGTGCCAGCAGTCCCACGGACAGGGACGCCTACGAGCAGTACTTC,CASSPTDRDAYEQYF
TRBV6-6,TRBD2,TRBJ2-3,.,TGTGCCAGCAGTTACTCGCTAGCGGGGGGCACAGATACGCAGTATTTT,CASSYSLAGGTDTQYF
TRBV9,TRBD1,TRBJ2-1,few,TGTGCCAGCAGCGAGGGACAGGGGGCTTGGAATGAGCAGTTCTTC,CASSEGQGAWNEQFF
TRBV7-8,.,TRBJ1-1,.,TGTGCCAGCAGCGTCGGAGGGACGGCTTTCTTT,CASSVGGTAFF
TRBV4-2,.,TRBJ2-7,few,TGTGCCAGCAGCTCAAAACGGTCCTACGAGCAGTACTTC,CASSSKRSYEQYF
TRBV6-5,TRBD1,TRBJ1-2,few,TGTGCCAGCAGTTACTCACAGGGGGCGAACTATGGCTACACCTTC,CASSYSQGANYGYTF
TRBV4-1,.,TRBJ1-4,.,TGCGCCAGCAGCCCCCGGACCCTGGGGAATGGAAAACTGTTTTTT,CASSPRTLGNGKLFF
TRBV4-2,.,TRBJ2-1,.,TGTGCCAGCAGCCAAGGGGGGCCCGGAGGGGTCAATGAGCAGTTCTTC,CASSQGGPGGVNEQFF
TRBV7-2,.,TRBJ2-3,.,TGTGCCAGCAGCCCTGAATGGACAGATACGCAGTATTTT,CASSPEWTDTQYF
TRBV9,TRBD1,TRBJ1-4,.,TGTGCCAGCAGCGTATCGGGACAGGGGGAAGAAAAACTGTTTTTT,CASSVSGQGEEKLFF
TRBV15,TRBD1,TRBJ1-5,.,TGTGCCACCAGCAGAGGAGAGGGGGCTCGGGGCAATCAGCCCCAGCATTTT,CATSRGEGARGNQPQHF
TRBV20-1,.,TRBJ1-2,.,TGCAGTGCTAGAGATCCGGGGCGACCTAACTATGGCTACACCTTC,CSARDPGRPNYGYTF
TRBV20-1,TRBD1,TRBJ2-2,many,TGCAGTGCTAGAGTAGGGGGCGACACCGGGGAGCTGTTTTTT,CSARVGGDTGELFF
TRBV5-1,.,TRBJ2-1,many,TGCGCCAGCAGCTTGGCCGCGGGAAGCTCCTACAATGAGCAGTTCTTC,CASSLAAGSSYNEQFF